This TCR beta chain appears in the sequencing data of a study of blood T cells in healthy people across ages. Worth noting for this clonotype: The antigen remains undetermined.

Study-wide results and caveats: Naive and antigen-experienced cells could not be conclusively compared, given unsorted PBMCs. The fall in TCR beta diversity per million T cells was roughly linear with age.

For the second PCR, which ran for roughly 7 to 11 cycles, a sample-barcoded 5' primer and a J-beta primer mix were used. TCRdb re-called the 5' RACE reads with MiXCR, one entry per CDR3 protein. The sample consists of 1.2 million to 1.5 million distinct CDR3 sequences, approximately 63% of them appearing once. The CDR3 extends over 17 amino acids. Germline V CDR1 and CDR2: SEHNR, FQNEAQ (reference sequence). V lost 5 bases, J lost 1 base, and 10 bases stayed unmatched. What was sequenced was blood. This clonotype originated in a man aged 18 to 29 in good health. V is TRBV7-9 and J is TRBJ2-3; 9 positions agree with TRBD2. The CDR3 nucleotides read TGTGCCAGCAGCCCCATTCTAGCGGGGCTGGGCACAGATACGCAGTATTTT. This translates into CASSPILAGLGTDTQYF.